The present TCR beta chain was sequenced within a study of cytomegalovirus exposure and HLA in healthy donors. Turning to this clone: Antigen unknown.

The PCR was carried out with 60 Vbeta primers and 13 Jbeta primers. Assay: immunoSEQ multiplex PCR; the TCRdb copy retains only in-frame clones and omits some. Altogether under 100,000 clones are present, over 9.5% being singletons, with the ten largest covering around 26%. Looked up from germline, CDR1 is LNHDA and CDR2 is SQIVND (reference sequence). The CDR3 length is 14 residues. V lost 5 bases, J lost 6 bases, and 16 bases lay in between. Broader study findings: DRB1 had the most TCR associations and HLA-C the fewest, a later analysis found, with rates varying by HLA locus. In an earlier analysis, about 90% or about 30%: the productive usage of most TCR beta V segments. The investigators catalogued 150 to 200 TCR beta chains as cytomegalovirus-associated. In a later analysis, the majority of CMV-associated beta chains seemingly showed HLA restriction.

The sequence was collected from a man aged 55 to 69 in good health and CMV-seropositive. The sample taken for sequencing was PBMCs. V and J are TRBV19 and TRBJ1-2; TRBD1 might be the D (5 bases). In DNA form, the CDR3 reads TGTGCCAGTAGTTCCCAGTGGGGGAGGAATGGCTACACCTTC. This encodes CASSSQWGRNGYTF.